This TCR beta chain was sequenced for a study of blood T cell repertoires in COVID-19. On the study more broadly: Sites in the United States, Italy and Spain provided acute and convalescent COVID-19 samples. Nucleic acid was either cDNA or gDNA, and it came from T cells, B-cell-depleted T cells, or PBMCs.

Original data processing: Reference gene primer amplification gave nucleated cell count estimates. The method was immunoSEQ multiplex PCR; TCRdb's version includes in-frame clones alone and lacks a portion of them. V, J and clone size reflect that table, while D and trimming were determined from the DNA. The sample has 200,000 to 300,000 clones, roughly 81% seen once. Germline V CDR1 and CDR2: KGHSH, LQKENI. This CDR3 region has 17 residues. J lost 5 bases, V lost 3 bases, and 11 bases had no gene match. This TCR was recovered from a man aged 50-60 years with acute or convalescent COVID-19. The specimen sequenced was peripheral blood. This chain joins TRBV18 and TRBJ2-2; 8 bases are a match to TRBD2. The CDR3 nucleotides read TGTGCCAGCTCACCTTACGGGGGGGCCCTCGGGACCGGGGAGCTGTTTTTT. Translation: CASSPYGGALGTGELFF.